A selection of T cell receptor beta chains follows, all from one sample in a study of shared clonotypes between healthy human individuals. Sequencing was performed with immunoSEQ multiplex PCR; in TCRdb, only in-frame clones are kept and a portion is missing. The sample has roughly 2 million clones, almost 96% seen once; the top ten hold 0.13%. The sequenced sample consisted of naive CD4+ T cells sorted from blood. Every receptor here comes from a man younger than 30 in good health. The CDR3 runs from the conserved cysteine through the conserved F or W. The D gene is left open where the match is weak. Clone size, where shown, is once, few, many, or a class for clones that have expanded.

V,size,length,D,J,CDR3,DNA
TRBV6-1,-,15,TRBD2,TRBJ2-2,CASSPTSGYTGELFF,TGTGCCAGCAGTCCTACTAGCGGGTACACCGGGGAGCTGTTTTTT
TRBV6-1,-,15,-,TRBJ2-2,CASSDKGTNTGELFF,TGTGCCAGCAGTGACAAGGGTACGAACACCGGGGAGCTGTTTTTT
TRBV30,-,14,-,TRBJ1-2,CAWSEALFSYGYTF,TGTGCCTGGAGTGAGGCCCTATTCTCCTATGGCTACACCTTC
TRBV2,-,13,-,TRBJ2-7,CASGVAVSYEQYF,TGTGCCAGCGGGGTGGCGGTCTCCTACGAGCAGTACTTC
TRBV19,-,14,TRBD2,TRBJ2-7,CASSPRLATYEQYF,TGTGCCAGTAGTCCCAGACTAGCGACCTACGAGCAGTACTTC
TRBV5-4,-,15,-,TRBJ1-4,CASSRNSGANEKLFF,TGTGCCAGCAGCAGAAACAGTGGGGCTAATGAAAAACTGTTTTTT
TRBV4-3,-,15,-,TRBJ2-7,CASSKGGSKDYEQYF,TGCGCCAGCAGCAAGGGGGGTAGCAAGGACTACGAGCAGTACTTC
TRBV27,-,10,-,TRBJ1-1,CASGTTEAFF,TGTGCCAGTGGTACCACTGAAGCTTTCTTT
TRBV25-1,-,12,TRBD1,TRBJ1-1,CASSGQGAEAFF,TGTGCCAGCAGTGGACAGGGGGCGGAGGCTTTCTTT
TRBV9,-,15,-,TRBJ1-2,CASSVVIDSNYGYTF,TGTGCCAGCAGCGTAGTTATTGATTCTAACTATGGCTACACCTTC
TRBV11-2,-,11,-,TRBJ2-7,CASSLRLEQYF,TGTGCCAGCAGCTTAAGACTCGAGCAGTACTTC
TRBV11-2,-,15,TRBD1,TRBJ1-1,CASSRTGARDTEAFF,TGTGCCAGCAGCAGAACAGGGGCGAGAGACACTGAAGCTTTCTTT
TRBV6-6,-,14,-,TRBJ1-1,CASRPGGEGTEAFF,TGTGCCAGCAGGCCGGGGGGGGAGGGCACTGAAGCTTTCTTT
TRBV10-2,-,15,TRBD1,TRBJ1-6,CASTAGTGFGSPLHF,TGCGCCAGCACTGCCGGGACAGGGTTTGGGTCACCCCTCCACTTT
TRBV10-3,-,18,TRBD2,TRBJ2-1,CATSGASGSMSSYNEQFF,TGTGCCACGTCCGGGGCTAGCGGGAGTATGAGCTCCTACAATGAGCAGTTCTTC
TRBV4-3,-,14,TRBD1,TRBJ2-3,CASSQDLQGDTQYF,TGCGCCAGCAGCCAAGATCTACAGGGGGATACGCAGTATTTT
TRBV7-2,-,13,-,TRBJ2-2,CASSLGGHGELFF,TGTGCCAGCAGCTTAGGGGGTCACGGGGAGCTGTTTTTT
TRBV6-5,-,13,-,TRBJ1-1,CATEGSLNTEAFF,TGTGCCACTGAAGGATCCCTGAACACTGAAGCTTTCTTT
TRBV5-1,-,14,-,TRBJ2-5,CASSKLRVAETQYF,TGCGCCAGCAGCAAGTTGCGGGTGGCGGAGACCCAGTACTTC
TRBV5-6,-,16,TRBD2,TRBJ2-7,CASSLPTSGPPYEQYF,TGTGCCAGCAGCTTACCCACTAGCGGGCCACCCTACGAGCAGTACTTC
TRBV4-1,-,15,TRBD1,TRBJ2-1,CASSQRTGGGYEQFF,TGCGCCAGCAGCCAGAGGACAGGGGGCGGCTATGAGCAGTTCTTC
TRBV27,-,15,-,TRBJ2-2,CASRRWDPTLGELFF,TGTGCCAGCCGAAGGTGGGACCCAACCCTGGGGGAGCTGTTTTTT
TRBV5-1,-,15,TRBD2,TRBJ2-7,CASSLLTSGSYEQYF,TGCGCCAGCAGCTTGTTAACTAGCGGGTCCTACGAGCAGTACTTC
TRBV6-5,-,13,TRBD2,TRBJ2-7,CASSTPGGNEQYF,TGTGCCAGCAGTACCCCGGGAGGAAACGAGCAGTACTTC
TRBV2,-,14,-,TRBJ1-6,CASRGTIGNSPLHF,TGTGCCAGCAGAGGGACAATCGGTAATTCACCCCTCCACTTT
TRBV6-5,-,13,-,TRBJ2-7,CASSYREGGEQYF,TGTGCCAGCAGTTATCGGGAAGGGGGCGAGCAGTACTTC
TRBV18,-,14,-,TRBJ1-6,CASSPDRNNSPLHF,TGTGCCAGCTCACCGGATAGGAATAATTCACCCCTCCACTTT
TRBV6-1,few,13,-,TRBJ1-6,CASSAGSISPLHF,TGTGCCAGCTCCGCAGGGTCGATTTCACCCCTCCACTTT
TRBV27,-,15,TRBD1,TRBJ2-1,CASSTMGQGHNEQFF,TGTGCCAGCTCAACGATGGGACAGGGACACAATGAGCAGTTCTTC
TRBV19,-,16,TRBD2,TRBJ2-1,CASTAGTSGPYNEQFF,TGTGCCAGTACTGCCGGGACTAGCGGCCCTTACAATGAGCAGTTCTTC
TRBV6-6,once,14,TRBD1,TRBJ1-6,CASRPGQENSPLHF,TGTGCCAGCAGGCCGGGACAGGAGAATTCACCCCTCCACTTT
TRBV6-1,-,12,-,TRBJ2-1,CASRLDRNEQFF,TGTGCCAGCAGGTTGGACCGGAATGAGCAGTTCTTC
TRBV11-2,-,15,TRBD2,TRBJ2-1,CASSFRLAPYNEQFF,TGTGCCAGCAGCTTCAGACTAGCCCCCTACAATGAGCAGTTCTTC
TRBV5-1,once,15,TRBD1,TRBJ1-5,CASSLEGAENQPQHF,TGCGCCAGCAGCCTTGAGGGGGCGGAAAATCAGCCCCAGCATTTT
TRBV10-1,-,17,-,TRBJ2-1,CASSDQGGARAYNEQFF,TGCGCCAGCAGTGACCAAGGAGGGGCGCGGGCCTACAATGAGCAGTTCTTC
TRBV5-1,once,17,-,TRBJ1-4,CASSLAGQGTTNEKLFF,TGCGCCAGCAGCTTGGCAGGGCAGGGGACAACTAATGAAAAACTGTTTTTT
TRBV2,-,15,TRBD1,TRBJ1-1,CAGLDETGLNTEAFF,TGTGCCGGACTAGATGAGACAGGGTTGAACACTGAAGCTTTCTTT
TRBV30,-,15,-,TRBJ1-2,CAWSVNDLGGAGYTF,TGTGCCTGGAGTGTAAATGACTTAGGGGGGGCTGGCTACACCTTC
TRBV7-2,-,15,-,TRBJ2-7,CASSGLTGVTYEQYF,TGTGCCAGCAGCGGGCTGACAGGAGTAACCTACGAGCAGTACTTC
TRBV19,-,15,-,TRBJ2-7,CASKVSRTGVGEQYF,TGTGCCAGTAAGGTGTCCAGGACGGGGGTTGGAGAGCAGTACTTC
TRBV2,-,18,TRBD2,TRBJ2-3,CASRLGLAGGPNTDTQYF,TGTGCCAGCAGACTGGGACTAGCGGGAGGGCCGAACACAGATACGCAGTATTTT
TRBV27,-,11,-,TRBJ1-2,CASSRSYGYTF,TGTGCCAGCAGCAGGAGCTATGGCTACACCTTC
TRBV6-1,-,14,-,TRBJ1-6,CASSEDRGPSPLHF,TGTGCCAGCAGTGAAGACCGGGGGCCTTCACCCCTCCACTTT
TRBV5-1,-,13,-,TRBJ2-7,CASTGSGSYEQYF,TGCGCCAGCACGGGTAGCGGTTCCTACGAGCAGTACTTC
TRBV7-6,-,15,-,TRBJ2-3,CASSPGRAPTDTQYF,TGTGCCAGCAGCCCCGGGAGAGCCCCCACAGATACGCAGTATTTT
TRBV6-6,-,16,-,TRBJ1-6,CASRASRQQYNSPLHF,TGTGCCAGCAGGGCGTCCCGCCAGCAGTATAATTCACCCCTCCACTTT
TRBV28,-,15,TRBD1,TRBJ1-3,CASSLGTGSGNTIYF,TGTGCCAGCAGTTTAGGGACAGGGAGTGGAAACACCATATATTTT
TRBV7-6,-,19,TRBD2,TRBJ2-2,CASSLLPGLAGVLGGELFF,TGTGCCAGCAGCCTACTCCCCGGACTAGCGGGGGTGCTGGGCGGGGAGCTGTTTTTT
TRBV5-8,once,17,TRBD1,TRBJ1-4,CASSRTGGVRISEKLFF,TGTGCCAGCAGCCGGACAGGGGGCGTGCGGATAAGTGAAAAACTGTTTTTT
TRBV4-1,-,16,-,TRBJ1-1,CASSQGAQVGNTEAFF,TGCGCCAGCAGCCAAGGGGCCCAGGTGGGGAACACTGAAGCTTTCTTT
TRBV29-1,-,13,TRBD1,TRBJ1-2,CSARDRDFDGYTF,TGCAGCGCCAGGGACAGGGACTTTGATGGCTACACCTTC
TRBV19,-,13,-,TRBJ2-7,CASGDRDGYEQYF,TGTGCCAGCGGAGACCGGGACGGTTACGAGCAGTACTTC
TRBV18,-,13,-,TRBJ2-7,CASSPESGFEQYF,TGTGCCAGCTCACCAGAATCGGGGTTTGAGCAGTACTTC
TRBV2,-,14,TRBD2,TRBJ2-1,CASSEDGGMGEQFF,TGTGCCAGCAGTGAGGACGGGGGGATGGGCGAGCAGTTCTTC
TRBV10-2,-,11,-,TRBJ2-1,CASSVLNEQFF,TGCGCCAGCAGTGTTCTCAATGAGCAGTTCTTC
TRBV9,-,16,TRBD2,TRBJ2-5,CASSVGELAGVETQYF,TGTGCCAGCAGCGTAGGTGAACTAGCGGGGGTTGAGACCCAGTACTTC
TRBV7-2,once,14,-,TRBJ2-1,CASSLGLSYNEQFF,TGTGCCAGCAGCTTGGGACTTTCCTACAATGAGCAGTTCTTC
TRBV10-3,-,13,-,TRBJ2-5,CAISESPSETQYF,TGTGCCATCAGTGAGTCACCGTCGGAGACCCAGTACTTC
TRBV5-1,-,16,-,TRBJ1-5,CASSLGSSGNNQPQHF,TGCGCCAGCAGCTTGGGATCCTCGGGCAACAATCAGCCCCAGCATTTT
TRBV25-1,-,15,-,TRBJ2-5,CASSGYRGGRETQYF,TGTGCCAGCAGTGGATATAGGGGGGGAAGAGAGACCCAGTACTTC